The 7 T cell receptor beta chains presented below share a single source sample, sequenced in a study of beta chain features in type 1 diabetes. Reverse transcription of all isolated RNA meant that expressed TCRB transcripts were sequenced. Sequenced by immunoSEQ multiplex PCR; TCRdb stores in-frame clones only, minus some. Among 350,000 to 400,000 clones listed, over 13% were seen once. The sample comprised naive CD4+ T cells from blood. These receptors were taken from a young woman in good health.

This chain links TRBV7-2 with TRBJ2-7, with 10 bases matching TRBD2. Germline V CDR1 and CDR2: SGHTA, FQGNSA. The CDR3 sequence is 11 residues long. The CDR3 protein is CASSPPSGSRV. The CDR3 nucleotides are TGTGCCAGCAGCCCCCCTAGCGGGAGTCGAGTC.

The chain recombines TRBV30 with TRBJ1-2; 10 bases line up with TRBD1. CDR1 and CDR2 from the germline V gene are GTSNPN and SVGIG (reference sequence). The CDR3 length is 15 residues. J was trimmed by 1 base and V by 1 base; bases with no gene match: 3. CDR3 in amino acids: CAWSGTGGHNYGYTF. In DNA form, the CDR3 reads TGTGCCTGGAGTGGGACAGGGGGACATAACTATGGCTACACCTTC.

This clone showed up just a few times. The chain combines TRBV28 with TRBJ2-3; 15 nucleotides align to TRBD2. Germline values: CDR1 MDHEN, CDR2 SYDVKM. V trimming: 5 bases; J trimming: 6 bases; junction bases outside the gene matches: 6. This CDR3 region has 16 residues. The DNA for the CDR3 is TGTGCCAGCAGTCGCGGGACTAGCGGGAGGCCGGATACGCAGTATTTT. Protein: CASSRGTSGRPDTQYF.

A few counts support this clone. The rearrangement links TRBV7-8 to TRBJ2-7; D is possibly TRBD2 (6 bases). Per the germline V gene, CDR1 is SGHVS and CDR2 is FQNEAQ. V was trimmed by 2 bases and J by 1 base, leaving 15 bases between them. CDR3 length: 16 amino acids. Written as DNA, the CDR3 is TGTGCCAGCAGCTTACGTCTACGGGAGCGGTCCTACGAGCAGTACTTC. It is translated as CASSLRLRERSYEQYF.

This clone was observed a handful of times. The CDR3 DNA sequence: TGTGCCAGTAGGCTGGACTCAACTAATGAAAAACTGTTTTTT. Its translation is CASRLDSTNEKLFF. The chain joins TRBV19 to TRBJ1-4; the D is unclear. This CDR3 has 14 amino acids. V shed 6 bases and J shed 0 bases, with 8 bases lying between them. Looked up from germline, CDR1 is LNHDA and CDR2 is SQIVND (reference sequence).

This chain joins TRBV30 and TRBJ2-1, with 10 bases identical to TRBD2. V dropped 2 bases and J dropped 8; count of bases not matched to a gene: 15. Germline loops: CDR1 GTSNPN, CDR2 SVGIG (reference sequence). CDR3 length equals 17 residues. The CDR3 nucleotides are TGTGCCTGGAGTAAGGGACTAGCGACAGGTTATCGGGATGAGCAGTTCTTC. It encodes CAWSKGLATGYRDEQFF.

The chain uses TRBV2 and TRBJ1-2; D is uncertain. CDR1 and CDR2 from the germline V gene are SNHLY and FYNNEI. The V end was cut by 4 bases, the J end by 7 bases, with 10 bases between. The CDR3 has 12 residues. The chain's CDR3 is CASSVRAGGYTF. In DNA form, the CDR3 reads TGTGCCAGCAGTGTACGGGCGGGTGGCTACACCTTC.